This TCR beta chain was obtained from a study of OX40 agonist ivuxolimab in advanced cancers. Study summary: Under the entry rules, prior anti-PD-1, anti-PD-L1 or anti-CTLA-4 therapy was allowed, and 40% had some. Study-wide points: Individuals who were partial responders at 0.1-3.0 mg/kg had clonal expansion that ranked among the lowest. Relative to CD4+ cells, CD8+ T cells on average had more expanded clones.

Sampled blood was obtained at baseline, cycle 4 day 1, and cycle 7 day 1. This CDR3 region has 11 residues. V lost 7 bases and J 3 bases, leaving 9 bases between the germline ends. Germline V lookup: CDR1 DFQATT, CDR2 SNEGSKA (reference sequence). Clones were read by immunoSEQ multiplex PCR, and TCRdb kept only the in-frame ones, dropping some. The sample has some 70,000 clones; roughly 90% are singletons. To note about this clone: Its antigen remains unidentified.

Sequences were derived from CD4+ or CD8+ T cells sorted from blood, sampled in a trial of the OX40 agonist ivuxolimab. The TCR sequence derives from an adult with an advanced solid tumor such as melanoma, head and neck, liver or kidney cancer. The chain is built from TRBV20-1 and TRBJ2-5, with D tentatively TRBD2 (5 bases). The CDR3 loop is CSVQRKETQYF. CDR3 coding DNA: TGCAGTGTGCAGCGGAAAGAGACCCAGTACTTC.